This T cell receptor (beta chain) was sequenced in a study of monozygotic twins with inflammatory bowel disease. TCRdb re-analyzed the 5' RACE reads; it lists each CDR3 protein once, without DNA. The table lists more than 350,000 distinct CDR3 sequences. This CDR3 contains 12 residues. CDR1 MNHEY and CDR2 SVGAGI come from the germline V gene. Sequencing used blood. The sequence was obtained from a human donor with ulcerative colitis or Crohn's disease, or a healthy co-twin of an affected twin (not recorded which). The chain combines TRBV6-5 with TRBJ2-1; TCRdb calls TRBD1, which cannot be checked without DNA. CDR3 region: CASSRGYSEQFF.